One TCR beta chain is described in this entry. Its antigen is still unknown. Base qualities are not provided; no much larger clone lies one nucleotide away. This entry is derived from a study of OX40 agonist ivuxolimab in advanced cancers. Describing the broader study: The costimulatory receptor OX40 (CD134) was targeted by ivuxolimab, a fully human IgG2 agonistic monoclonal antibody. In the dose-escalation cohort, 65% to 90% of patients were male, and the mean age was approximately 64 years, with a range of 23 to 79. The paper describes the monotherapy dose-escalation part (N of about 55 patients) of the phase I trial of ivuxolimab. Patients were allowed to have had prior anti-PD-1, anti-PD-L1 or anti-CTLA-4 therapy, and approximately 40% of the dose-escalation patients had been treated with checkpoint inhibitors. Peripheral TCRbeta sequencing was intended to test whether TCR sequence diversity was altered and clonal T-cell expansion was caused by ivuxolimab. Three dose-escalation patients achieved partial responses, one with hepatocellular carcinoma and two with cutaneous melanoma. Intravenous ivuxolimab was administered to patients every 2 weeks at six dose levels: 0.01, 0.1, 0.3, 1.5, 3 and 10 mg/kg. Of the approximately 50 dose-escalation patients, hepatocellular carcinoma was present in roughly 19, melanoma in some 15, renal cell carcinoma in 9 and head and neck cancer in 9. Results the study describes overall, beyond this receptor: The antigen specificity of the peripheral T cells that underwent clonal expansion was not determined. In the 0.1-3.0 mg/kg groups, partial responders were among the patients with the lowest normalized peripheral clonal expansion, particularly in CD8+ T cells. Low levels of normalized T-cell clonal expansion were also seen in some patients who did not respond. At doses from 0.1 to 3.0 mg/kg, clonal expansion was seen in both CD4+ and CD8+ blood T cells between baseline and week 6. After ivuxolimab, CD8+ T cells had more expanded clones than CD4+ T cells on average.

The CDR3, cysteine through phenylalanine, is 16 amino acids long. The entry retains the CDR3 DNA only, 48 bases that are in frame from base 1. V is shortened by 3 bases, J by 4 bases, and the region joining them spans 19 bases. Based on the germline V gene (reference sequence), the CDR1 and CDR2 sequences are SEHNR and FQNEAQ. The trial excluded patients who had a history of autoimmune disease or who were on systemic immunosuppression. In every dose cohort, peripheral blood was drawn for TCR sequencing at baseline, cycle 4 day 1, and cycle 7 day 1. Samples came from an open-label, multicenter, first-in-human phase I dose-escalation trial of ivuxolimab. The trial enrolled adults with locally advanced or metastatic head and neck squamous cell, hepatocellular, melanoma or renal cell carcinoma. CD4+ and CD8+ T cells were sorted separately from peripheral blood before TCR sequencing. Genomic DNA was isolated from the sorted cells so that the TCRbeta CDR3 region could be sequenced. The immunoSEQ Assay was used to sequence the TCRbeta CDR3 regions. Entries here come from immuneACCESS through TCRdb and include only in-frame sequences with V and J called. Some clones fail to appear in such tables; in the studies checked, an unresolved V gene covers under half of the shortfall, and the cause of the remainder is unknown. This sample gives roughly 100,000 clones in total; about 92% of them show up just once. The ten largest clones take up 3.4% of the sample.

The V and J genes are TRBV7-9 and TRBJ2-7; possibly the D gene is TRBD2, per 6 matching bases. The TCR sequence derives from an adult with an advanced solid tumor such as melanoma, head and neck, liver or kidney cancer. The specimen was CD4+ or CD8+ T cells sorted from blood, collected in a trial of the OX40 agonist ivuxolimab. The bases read TGTGCCAGCAGCTTCTCGTATGGGACTGACATATACGAGCAGTACTTC. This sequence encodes CASSFSYGTDIYEQYF.